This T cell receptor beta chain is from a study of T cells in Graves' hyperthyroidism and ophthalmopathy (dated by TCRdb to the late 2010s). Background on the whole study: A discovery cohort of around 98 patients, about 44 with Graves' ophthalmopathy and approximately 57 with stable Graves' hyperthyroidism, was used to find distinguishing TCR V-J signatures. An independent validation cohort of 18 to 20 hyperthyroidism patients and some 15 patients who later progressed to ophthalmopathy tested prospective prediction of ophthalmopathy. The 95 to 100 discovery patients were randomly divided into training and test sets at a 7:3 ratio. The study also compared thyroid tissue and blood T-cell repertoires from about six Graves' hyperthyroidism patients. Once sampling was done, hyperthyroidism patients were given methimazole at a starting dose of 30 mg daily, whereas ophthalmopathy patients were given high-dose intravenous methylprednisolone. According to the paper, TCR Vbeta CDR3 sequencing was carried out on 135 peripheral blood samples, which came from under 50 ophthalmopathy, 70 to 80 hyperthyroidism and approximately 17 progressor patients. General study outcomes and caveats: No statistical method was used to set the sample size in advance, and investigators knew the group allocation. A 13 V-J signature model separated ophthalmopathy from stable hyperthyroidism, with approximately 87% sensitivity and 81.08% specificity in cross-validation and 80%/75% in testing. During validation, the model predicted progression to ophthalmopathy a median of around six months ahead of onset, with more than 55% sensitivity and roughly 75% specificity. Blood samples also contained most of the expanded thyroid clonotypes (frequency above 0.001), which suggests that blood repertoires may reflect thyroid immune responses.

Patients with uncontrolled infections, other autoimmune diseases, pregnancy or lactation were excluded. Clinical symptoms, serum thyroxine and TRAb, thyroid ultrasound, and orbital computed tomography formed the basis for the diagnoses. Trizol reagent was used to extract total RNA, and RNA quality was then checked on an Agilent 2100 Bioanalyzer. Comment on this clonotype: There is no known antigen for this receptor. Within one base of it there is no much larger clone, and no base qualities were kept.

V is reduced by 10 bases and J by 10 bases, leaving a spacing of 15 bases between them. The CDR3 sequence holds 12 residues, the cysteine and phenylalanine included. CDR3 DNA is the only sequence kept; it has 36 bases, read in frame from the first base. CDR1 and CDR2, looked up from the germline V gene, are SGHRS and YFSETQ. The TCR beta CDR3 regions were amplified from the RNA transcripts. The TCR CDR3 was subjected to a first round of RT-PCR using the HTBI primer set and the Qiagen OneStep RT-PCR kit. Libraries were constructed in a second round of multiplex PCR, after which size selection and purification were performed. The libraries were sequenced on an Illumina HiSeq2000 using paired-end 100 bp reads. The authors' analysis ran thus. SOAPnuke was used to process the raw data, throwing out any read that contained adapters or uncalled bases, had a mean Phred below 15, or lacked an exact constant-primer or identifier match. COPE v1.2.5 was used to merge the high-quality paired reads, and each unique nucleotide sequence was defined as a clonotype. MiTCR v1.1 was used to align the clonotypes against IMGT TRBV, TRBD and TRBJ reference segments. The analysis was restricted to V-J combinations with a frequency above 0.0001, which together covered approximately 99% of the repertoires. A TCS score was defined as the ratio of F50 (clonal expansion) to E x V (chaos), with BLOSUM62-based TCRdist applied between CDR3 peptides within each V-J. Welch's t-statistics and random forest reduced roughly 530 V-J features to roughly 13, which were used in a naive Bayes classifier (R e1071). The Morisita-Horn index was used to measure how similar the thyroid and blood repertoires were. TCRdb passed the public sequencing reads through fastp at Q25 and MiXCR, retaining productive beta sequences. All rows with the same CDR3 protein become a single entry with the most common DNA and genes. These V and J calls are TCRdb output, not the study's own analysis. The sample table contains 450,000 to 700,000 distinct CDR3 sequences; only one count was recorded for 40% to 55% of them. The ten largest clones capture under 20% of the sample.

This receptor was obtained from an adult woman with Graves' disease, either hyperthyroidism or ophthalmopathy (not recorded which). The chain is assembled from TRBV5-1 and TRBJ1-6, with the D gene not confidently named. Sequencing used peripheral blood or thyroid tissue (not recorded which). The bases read TGCGCCTCGTCCGGGGAGAACTCACCCCTCCACTTT. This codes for CASSGENSPLHF.